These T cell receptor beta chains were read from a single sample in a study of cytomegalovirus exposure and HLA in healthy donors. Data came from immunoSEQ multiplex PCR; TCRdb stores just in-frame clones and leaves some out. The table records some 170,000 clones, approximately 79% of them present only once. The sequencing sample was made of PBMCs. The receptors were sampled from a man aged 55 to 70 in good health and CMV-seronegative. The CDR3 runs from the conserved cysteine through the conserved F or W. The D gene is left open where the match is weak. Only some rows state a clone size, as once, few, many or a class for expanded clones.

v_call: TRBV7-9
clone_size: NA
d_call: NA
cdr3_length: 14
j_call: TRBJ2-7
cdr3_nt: TGTGCCAGCGGTCTCACAGGATCTTACTACGAGCAGTACTTC
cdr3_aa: CASGLTGSYYEQYF

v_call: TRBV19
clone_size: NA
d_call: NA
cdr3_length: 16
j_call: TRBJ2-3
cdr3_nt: TGTGCCAGTAGTATTAATGGACAGTTAAGCACAGATACGCAGTATTTT
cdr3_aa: CASSINGQLSTDTQYF

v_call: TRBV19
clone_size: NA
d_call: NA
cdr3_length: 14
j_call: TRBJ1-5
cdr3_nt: TGTGCCAGTAGGCGTGAGGCGGCCAATCAGCCCCAGCATTTT
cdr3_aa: CASRREAANQPQHF

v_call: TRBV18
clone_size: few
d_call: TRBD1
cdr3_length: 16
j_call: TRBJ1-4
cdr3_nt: TGTGCCAGCTCACCACAACAGGGGACAACTAATGAAAAACTGTTTTTT
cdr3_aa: CASSPQQGTTNEKLFF

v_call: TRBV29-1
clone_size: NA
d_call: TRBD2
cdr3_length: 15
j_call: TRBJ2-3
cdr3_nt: TGCAGCGTTGGAGCGGGAGGCACTACCACAGATACGCAGTATTTT
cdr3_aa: CSVGAGGTTTDTQYF

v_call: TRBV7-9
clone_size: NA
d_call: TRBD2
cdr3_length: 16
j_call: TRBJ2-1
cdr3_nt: TGTGCCAGCAGTCGGACTAGCGGCAGGATCAACAATGAGCAGTTCTTC
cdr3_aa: CASSRTSGRINNEQFF

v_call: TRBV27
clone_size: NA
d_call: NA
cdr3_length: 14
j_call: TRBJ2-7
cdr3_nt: TGTGCCAGCAGACTAACAGGGCCGACCTACGAGCAGTACTTC
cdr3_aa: CASRLTGPTYEQYF

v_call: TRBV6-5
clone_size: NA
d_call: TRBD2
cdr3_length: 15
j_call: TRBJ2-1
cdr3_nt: TGTGCCAGCAGTTACTCGTGGACTAGCGGGACCCCACAGTTCTTC
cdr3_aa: CASSYSWTSGTPQFF

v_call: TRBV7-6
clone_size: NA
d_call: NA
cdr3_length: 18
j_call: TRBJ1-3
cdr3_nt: TGTGCCAGCAGCTTACAGAGGACGGAGGCCCTCTCTGGAAACACCATATATTTT
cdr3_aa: CASSLQRTEALSGNTIYF

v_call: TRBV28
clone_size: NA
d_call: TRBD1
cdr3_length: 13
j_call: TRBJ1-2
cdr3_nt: TGTGCCAGCAGTTTGACAGGGGGACGGGGCTACACCTTC
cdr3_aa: CASSLTGGRGYTF

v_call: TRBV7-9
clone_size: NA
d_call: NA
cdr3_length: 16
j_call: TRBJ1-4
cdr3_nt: TGTTCCAGCAGCTCCCTTCGAGGCAGGGGAGGGGAAAAACTGTTTTTT
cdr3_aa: CSSSSLRGRGGEKLFF

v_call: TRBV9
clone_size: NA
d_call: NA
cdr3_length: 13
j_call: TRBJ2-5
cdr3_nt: TGTGCCAGCAGCGCCGGGGGACAAGAGACCCAGTACTTC
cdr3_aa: CASSAGGQETQYF

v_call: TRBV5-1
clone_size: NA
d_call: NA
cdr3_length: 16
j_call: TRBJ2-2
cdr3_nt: TGCGCCAGCAGCTTGGCTGGTAGCGGGAACACCGGGGAGCTGTTTTTT
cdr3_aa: CASSLAGSGNTGELFF

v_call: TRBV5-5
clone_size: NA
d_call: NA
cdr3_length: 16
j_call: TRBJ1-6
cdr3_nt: TGTGCCAGCAGCGGTGGACAGCGAACCTATAATTCACCCCTCCACTTT
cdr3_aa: CASSGGQRTYNSPLHF

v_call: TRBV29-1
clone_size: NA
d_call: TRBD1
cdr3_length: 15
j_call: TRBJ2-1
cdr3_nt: TGCAGCGGCGAAAGGCCTCAGACAGGGAACAATGAGCAGTTCTTC
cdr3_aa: CSGERPQTGNNEQFF

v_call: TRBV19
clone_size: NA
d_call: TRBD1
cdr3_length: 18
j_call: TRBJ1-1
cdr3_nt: TGTGCCAGTAGTACACTCGGACAGGGCCGTACCATGAACACTGAAGCTTTCTTT
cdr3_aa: CASSTLGQGRTMNTEAFF

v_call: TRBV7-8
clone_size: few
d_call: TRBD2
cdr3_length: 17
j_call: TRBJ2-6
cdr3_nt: TGTGCCAGCAGCTTAGAGGCGGGAGGGCCAGGGGCCAACGTCCTGACTTTC
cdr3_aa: CASSLEAGGPGANVLTF

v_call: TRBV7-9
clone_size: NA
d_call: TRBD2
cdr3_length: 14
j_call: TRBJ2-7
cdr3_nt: TGTTCCAGCCTAGGACTAGCGGGATCGAGCGAGCAGTACTTC
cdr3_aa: CSSLGLAGSSEQYF

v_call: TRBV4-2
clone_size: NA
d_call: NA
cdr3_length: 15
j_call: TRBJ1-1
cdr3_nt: TGTGCCAGCAGCCAAGTTCTGGGGCGGCGGACTGAAGCTTTCTTT
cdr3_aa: CASSQVLGRRTEAFF

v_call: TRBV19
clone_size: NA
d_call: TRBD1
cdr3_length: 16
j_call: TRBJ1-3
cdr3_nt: TGTGCCAGTAGTATGGGACAGCAGAACTCTGGAAACACCATATATTTT
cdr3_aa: CASSMGQQNSGNTIYF

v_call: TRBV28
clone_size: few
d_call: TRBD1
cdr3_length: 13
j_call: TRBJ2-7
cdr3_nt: TGTGCCAGCCGGTTGGGACAGGGTGGCGAGCAGTACTTC
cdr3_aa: CASRLGQGGEQYF

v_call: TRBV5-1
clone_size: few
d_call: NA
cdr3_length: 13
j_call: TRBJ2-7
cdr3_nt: TGCGCCAGCAGCTTAGGCCCAGGGGTCGAGCAGTACTTC
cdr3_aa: CASSLGPGVEQYF

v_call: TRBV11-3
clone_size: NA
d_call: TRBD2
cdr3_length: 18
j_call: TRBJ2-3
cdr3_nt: TGTGCCAGCAGCCTAGGGACTAGCGGGAGGCTGGGGACAGATACGCAGTATTTT
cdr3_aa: CASSLGTSGRLGTDTQYF

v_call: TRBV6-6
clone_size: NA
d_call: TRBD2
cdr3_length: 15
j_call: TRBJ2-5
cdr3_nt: TGTGCCAGCAGTCGACTAGCGGGGGAGAAGGAGACCCAGTACTTC
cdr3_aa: CASSRLAGEKETQYF

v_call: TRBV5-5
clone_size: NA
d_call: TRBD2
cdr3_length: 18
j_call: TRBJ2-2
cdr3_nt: TGTGCCAGCAGCCCTTGGTACTCCGGGGGGGCGAACACCGGGGAGCTGTTTTTT
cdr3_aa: CASSPWYSGGANTGELFF

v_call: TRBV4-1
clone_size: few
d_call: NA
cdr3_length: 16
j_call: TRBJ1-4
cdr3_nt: TGCGCCAGCAGCGAAGATCGGGGACTATCTAATGAAAAACTGTTTTTT
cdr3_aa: CASSEDRGLSNEKLFF

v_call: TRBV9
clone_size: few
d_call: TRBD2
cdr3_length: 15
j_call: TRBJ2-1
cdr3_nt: TGTGCCAGCAGCGTAGGTAGCGGGGGTTACAATGAGCAGTTCTTC
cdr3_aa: CASSVGSGGYNEQFF

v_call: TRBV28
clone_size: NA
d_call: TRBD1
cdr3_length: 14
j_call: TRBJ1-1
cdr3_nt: TGTGCCAGCAGCGAAACAGGGGGCTTAGCTGAAGCTTTCTTT
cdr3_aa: CASSETGGLAEAFF

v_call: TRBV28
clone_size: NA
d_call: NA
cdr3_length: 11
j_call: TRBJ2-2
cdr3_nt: TGTGCCAGCGGTACAGGGAGGGAGCTGTTTTTT
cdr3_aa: CASGTGRELFF

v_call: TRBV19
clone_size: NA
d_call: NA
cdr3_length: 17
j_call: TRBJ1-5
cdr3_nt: TGTGCCAGTAGTATTTTCGGCAGGGGCAGGGACAATCAGCCCCAGCATTTT
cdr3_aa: CASSIFGRGRDNQPQHF

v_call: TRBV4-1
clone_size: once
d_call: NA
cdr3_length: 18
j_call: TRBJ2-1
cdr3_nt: TGCGCCAGCAGCCTACGAGATAAAGCGCGGGATCCCTACAATGAGCAGTTCTTC
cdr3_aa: CASSLRDKARDPYNEQFF

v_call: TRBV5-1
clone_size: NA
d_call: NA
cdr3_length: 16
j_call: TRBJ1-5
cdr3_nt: TGCGCCAGCAGCTTGGTAGGAGGGGGGGGCAATCAGCCCCAGCATTTT
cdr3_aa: CASSLVGGGGNQPQHF

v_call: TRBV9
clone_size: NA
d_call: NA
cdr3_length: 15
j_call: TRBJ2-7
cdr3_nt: TGTGCCAGCAGCGTAGGTGGGGGCGCTTTCTACGAGCAGTACTTC
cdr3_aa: CASSVGGGAFYEQYF

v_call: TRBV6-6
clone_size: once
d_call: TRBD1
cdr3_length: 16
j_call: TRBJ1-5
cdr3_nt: TGTGCCAGCAGCCCCGAATCACAGGGGAGGTACCAGCCCCAGCATTTT
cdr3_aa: CASSPESQGRYQPQHF

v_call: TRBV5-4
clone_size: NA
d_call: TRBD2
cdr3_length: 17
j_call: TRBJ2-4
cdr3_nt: TGTGCCAGCAGCTTGGGACTAGCGGGAGCGGCCAAAAACATTCAGTACTTC
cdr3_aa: CASSLGLAGAAKNIQYF

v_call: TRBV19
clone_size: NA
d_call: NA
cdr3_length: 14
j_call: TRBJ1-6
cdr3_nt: TGTGCCAGTAGTATCAAGGAGTATAATTCACCCCTCCACTTT
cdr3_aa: CASSIKEYNSPLHF